This entry lists 17 T cell receptor beta chains sequenced from one sample in a study of shared clonotypes between healthy human individuals. Here immunoSEQ multiplex PCR was the method, and the copy in TCRdb shows in-frame clones only, minus some. The sample yields about 1 million clones, roughly 80% seen once. Source material: memory CD4+ T cells sorted from blood. Subset: CD45RA-negative fraction. Source of these receptors: a man aged 18 to 30 in good health.

The chain couples TRBV6-1 to TRBJ1-2, with TRBD1 identical over 7 bases. CDR3 length equals 15 residues. With 4 bases clipped from V and 0 bases from J, the junction kept 5 bases outside the gene matches. Germline CDR1 MNHNS, CDR2 SASEGT. The CDR3 reads CASSAGTDPNYGYTF. For the CDR3, the DNA is TGTGCCAGCAGTGCGGGGACAGATCCTAACTATGGCTACACCTTC.

This rearrangement joins TRBV7-2 to TRBJ2-7, with 9 bases fitting TRBD1. Germline lookup yields CDR1 SGHTA and CDR2 FQGNSA. The CDR3 runs to 18 residues. V gave up 0 bases and J gave up 2 bases; unmatched junction bases: 11. CDR3 region: CASSLAGQGKTPTYEQYF. The CDR3 coding sequence is TGTGCCAGCAGCTTAGCTGGACAGGGGAAAACACCCACCTACGAGCAGTACTTC.

The chain links TRBV5-1 to TRBJ1-1; 7 bases are shared with TRBD1. Germline V CDR1 and CDR2: SGHRS, YFSETQ. V dropped 4 bases and J dropped 0; count of bases not matched to a gene: 12. The CDR3 is 17 residues long. The CDR3 protein is CASSHTAGQSMNTEAFF. In DNA, the CDR3 is TGCGCCAGCAGCCACACGGCGGGACAGAGTATGAACACTGAAGCTTTCTTT.

The chain carries TRBV16 and TRBJ1-1; 9 bases agree with TRBD1. Germline loops: CDR1 KGHSY, CDR2 FQNENV. V trimming: 4 bases; J trimming: 6 bases; junction bases outside the gene matches: 12. The CDR3 is made up of 16 amino acids. Here the CDR3 DNA reads TGTGCCAGCAGCCCTCGGGACGGACAGGGGAAGGCTGAAGCTTTCTTT. Its protein is CASSPRDGQGKAEAFF.

This clone was observed a handful of times. This sequence joins TRBV5-6 and TRBJ1-1; D not resolved. The CDR3 is 13 amino acids. The germline V gene encodes CDR1 SGHDT and CDR2 YYEEEE. V was clipped by 6 bases and J by 4 bases, with 13 bases between them. CDR3 in DNA: TGTGCCAGCACCATTGGCGGGGTCACTGAAGCTTTCTTT. It encodes CASTIGGVTEAFF. Drawing the rest from reference TRBV5-6 and TRBJ1-1, the complete variable domain is DAGVTQSPTHLIKTRGQQVTLRCSPKSGHDTVSWYQQALGQGPQFIFQYYEEEERQRGNFPDRFSGHQFPNYSSELNVNALLLGDSALYLCASTIGGVTEAFFGQGTRLTVV.

The J gene is TRBJ1-4, the V gene TRBV30, with TRBD1 as a possible D gene (5 bases). The CDR3 has 14 amino acids. CDR1 is GTSNPN, CDR2 SVGIG, per germline (reference sequence). V lost 4 bases, J lost 7 bases, and 16 bases lay in between. This CDR3 reads CAWMPGGGSEKLFF. CDR3 DNA sequence: TGTGCCTGGATGCCGGGGGGAGGGAGTGAAAAACTGTTTTTT.

The rearrangement links TRBV5-6 to TRBJ2-5; 11 positions agree with TRBD2. The CDR3 has 15 residues. Trimming removed 0 bases from V and 5 bases from J; junction bases left unmatched: 3. Germline-derived CDR1 and CDR2 are SGHDT and YYEEEE. CDR3 DNA: TGTGCCAGCAGCTTGGTACTAGCGGGAGCGGAGACCCAGTACTTC. Protein: CASSLVLAGAETQYF.

The V and J genes are TRBV5-4 and TRBJ2-1; TRBD2 aligns across 12 bases. CDR1 and CDR2 from the germline V gene are SGHNT and YYREEE (reference sequence). The CDR3 is made up of 16 amino acids. The V and J ends lost 2 bases and 8 bases, in that order; junction bases with no gene match: 8. DNA of the CDR3: TGTGCCAGCAGCTTAGAACTAGCGGGGGGAGGGGATGAGCAGTTCTTC. Translating it yields CASSLELAGGGDEQFF.

This chain connects TRBV5-5 to TRBJ2-7, with TRBD1 as a possible D gene (6 bases). The CDR3 extends over 15 amino acids. The germline CDR1 and CDR2 sequences are SGHKS and YYEKEE (reference sequence). V was shortened by 4 bases and J by 2 bases, with 16 bases between the two germline ends. CDR3 sequence (DNA): TGTGCCAGCAGCCAGCAGGGGATCCAAACCTACGAGCAGTACTTC. This codes for CASSQQGIQTYEQYF. Filled out from reference TRBV5-5 and TRBJ2-7, the complete variable domain reads DAGVTQSPTHLIKTRGQQVTLRCSPISGHKSVSWYQQVLGQGPQFIFQYYEKEERGRGNFPDRFSARQFPNYSSELNVNALLLGDSALYLCASSQQGIQTYEQYFGPGTRLTVT.

The CDR3: CASSRDREEQPQHF. The DNA for the CDR3 is TGTGCCAGCAGCCGGGACAGGGAGGAACAGCCCCAGCATTTT. The V and J genes are TRBV7-2 and TRBJ1-5, with 9 bases identical to TRBD1. The CDR3 extends over 14 amino acids. Trimming took 5 bases from V and 7 from J; bases not matched to a gene: 6. The germline V gene encodes CDR1 SGHTA and CDR2 FQGNSA. Full variable domain (rest looked up from reference TRBV7-2 and TRBJ1-5): GAGVSQSPSNKVTEKGKDVELRCDPISGHTALYWYRQSLGQGLEFLIYFQGNSAPDKSGLPSDRFSAERTGGSVSTLTIQRTQQEDSAVYLCASSRDREEQPQHFGDGTRLSIL.

In DNA form, the CDR3 reads TGTGCCAGCAGTGGGACCACTCCCCGGGAGCAGTTCTTC. Residues: CASSGTTPREQFF. The chain is built from TRBV2 and TRBJ2-1; no firm D call. CDR1 and CDR2 from the germline V gene are SNHLY and FYNNEI. This CDR3 contains 13 residues. Trimming took off 4 bases at V and 10 bases at J, with 14 bases between the two ends.

This chain joins TRBV19 and TRBJ1-1, with 8 bases fitting TRBD1. Losses at the gene ends were 3 bases for V and 3 bases for J; bases not matched to a gene: 3. The CDR3 is 14 amino acids. The V gene's germline CDR1 is LNHDA and CDR2 SQIVND (reference sequence). The DNA for the CDR3 is TGTGCCAGTAGTATTACAGGGGGAGACACTGAAGCTTTCTTT. The encoded protein is CASSITGGDTEAFF.

V is TRBV10-3 and J is TRBJ2-7; D is unclear. The CDR3 spans 13 residues. The ends were cut back, 10 bases at V and 6 bases at J, with 19 bases in the middle. Germline CDR1 is ENHRY and CDR2 is SYGVKD. In DNA, the CDR3 is TGTGCCACCACCTCCGGAACCCTCGTCGAGCAGTACTTC. It translates to CATTSGTLVEQYF.

The CDR3 protein is CASSFTNTGGGSEQYF. In DNA form, the CDR3 reads TGTGCCAGCAGTTTTACTAATACAGGGGGGGGAAGCGAGCAGTACTTC. V is TRBV27 and J is TRBJ2-7; D is possibly TRBD1 (8 bases). The germline V gene encodes CDR1 MNHEY and CDR2 SMNVEV (reference sequence). There are 16 residues in the CDR3. V was clipped by 3 bases and J by 6 bases, with 21 bases between them.

CDR3 nucleotides: TGTGCCAGTAGTCCCCAGGGGAACTATGGCTACACCTTC. Amino acid sequence: CASSPQGNYGYTF. The V call is TRBV19, the J call TRBJ1-2; D may be TRBD1 (6 bases). This CDR3 comprises 13 residues. Germline loops: CDR1 LNHDA, CDR2 SQIVND (reference sequence). V lost 5 bases and J 2 bases, leaving 9 bases between the germline ends.

The table lists this clone with many counts. Other DNA sequences of this sample code for an identical CDR3. The chain combines TRBV9 with TRBJ1-3, with D tentatively TRBD1 (5 bases). CDR1 and CDR2 from the germline V gene are SGDLS and YYNGEE. This CDR3 is built from 15 residues. The V end lost 0 bases, the J end lost 2 bases, and 9 bases lay between the germline ends. CDR3 sequence: CASSVESRAGNTIYF. In nucleotides, the CDR3 is TGTGCCAGCAGCGTAGAAAGCAGGGCTGGAAACACCATATATTTT.

This clone was detected ten times or more. The chain has TRBV7-2 and TRBJ2-7; TRBD1 aligns across 9 bases. The CDR3 extends over 15 amino acids. Germline V CDR1 and CDR2: SGHTA, FQGNSA. The J segment lost 3 bases and the V segment lost 5 bases, leaving 8 bases of the junction unmatched. CDR3 nucleotide sequence: TGTGCCAGCAGCCCAACCGGGACAGGGTACTACGAGCAGTACTTC. Translation: CASSPTGTGYYEQYF.